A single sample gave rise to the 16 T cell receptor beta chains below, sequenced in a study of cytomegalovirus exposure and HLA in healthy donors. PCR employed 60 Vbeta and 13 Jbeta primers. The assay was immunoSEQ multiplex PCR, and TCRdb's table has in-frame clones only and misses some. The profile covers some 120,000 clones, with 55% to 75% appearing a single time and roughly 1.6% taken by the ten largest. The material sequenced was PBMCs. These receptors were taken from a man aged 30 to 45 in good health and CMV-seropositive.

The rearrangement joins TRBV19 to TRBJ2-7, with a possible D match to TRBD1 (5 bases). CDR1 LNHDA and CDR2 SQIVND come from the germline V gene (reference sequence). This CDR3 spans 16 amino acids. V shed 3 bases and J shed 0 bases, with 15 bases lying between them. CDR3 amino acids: CASSIDSGISSYEQYF. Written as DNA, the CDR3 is TGTGCCAGTAGTATTGATTCAGGGATTAGCTCCTACGAGCAGTACTTC.

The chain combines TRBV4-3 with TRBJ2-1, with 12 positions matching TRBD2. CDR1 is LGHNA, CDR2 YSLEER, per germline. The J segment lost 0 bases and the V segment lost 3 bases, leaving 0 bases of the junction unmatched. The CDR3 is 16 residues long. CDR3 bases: TGCGCCAGCAGCCAGACTAGCGGGAGCTCCTACAATGAGCAGTTCTTC. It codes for CASSQTSGSSYNEQFF.

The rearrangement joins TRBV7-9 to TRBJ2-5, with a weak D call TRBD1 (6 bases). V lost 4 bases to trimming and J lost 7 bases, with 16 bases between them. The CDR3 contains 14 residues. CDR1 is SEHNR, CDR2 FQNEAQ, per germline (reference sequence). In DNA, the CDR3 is TGTGCCAGCAGCTCTTCGGCGTTCAGGGGGACCCAGTACTTC. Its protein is CASSSSAFRGTQYF.

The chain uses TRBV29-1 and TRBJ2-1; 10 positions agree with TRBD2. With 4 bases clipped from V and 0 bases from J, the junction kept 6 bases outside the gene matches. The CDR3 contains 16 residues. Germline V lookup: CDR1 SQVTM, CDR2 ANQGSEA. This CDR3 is CSVGTSGAGSYNEQFF. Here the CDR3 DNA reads TGCAGCGTTGGGACTAGCGGCGCTGGCTCCTACAATGAGCAGTTCTTC.

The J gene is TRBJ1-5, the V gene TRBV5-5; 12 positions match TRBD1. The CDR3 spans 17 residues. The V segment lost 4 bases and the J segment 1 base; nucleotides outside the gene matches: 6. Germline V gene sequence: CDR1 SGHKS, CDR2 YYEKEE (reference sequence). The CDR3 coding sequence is TGTGCCAGCAGCGGGGGACAGGGGGCTAGGAGCAATCAGCCCCAGCATTTT. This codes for CASSGGQGARSNQPQHF. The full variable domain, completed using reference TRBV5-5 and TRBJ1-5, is DAGVTQSPTHLIKTRGQQVTLRCSPISGHKSVSWYQQVLGQGPQFIFQYYEKEERGRGNFPDRFSARQFPNYSSELNVNALLLGDSALYLCASSGGQGARSNQPQHFGDGTRLSIL.

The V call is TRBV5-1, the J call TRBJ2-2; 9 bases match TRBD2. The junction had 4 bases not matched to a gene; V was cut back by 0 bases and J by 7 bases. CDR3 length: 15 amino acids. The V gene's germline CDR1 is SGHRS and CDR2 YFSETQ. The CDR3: CASSLVSGSGGELFF. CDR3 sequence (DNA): TGCGCCAGCAGCTTGGTTAGCGGGAGTGGCGGGGAGCTGTTTTTT. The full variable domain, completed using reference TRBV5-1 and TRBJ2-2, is KAGVTQTPRYLIKTRGQQVTLSCSPISGHRSVSWYQQTPGQGLQFLFEYFSETQRNKGNFPGRFSGRQFSNSRSEMNVSTLELGDSALYLCASSLVSGSGGELFFGEGSRLTVL.

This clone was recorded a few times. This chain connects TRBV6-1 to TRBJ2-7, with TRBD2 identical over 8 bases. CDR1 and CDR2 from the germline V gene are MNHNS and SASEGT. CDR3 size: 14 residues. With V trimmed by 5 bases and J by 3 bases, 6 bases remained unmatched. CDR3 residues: CASSRTSSGYEQYF. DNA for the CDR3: TGTGCCAGCAGTCGGACTAGCAGCGGCTACGAGCAGTACTTC.

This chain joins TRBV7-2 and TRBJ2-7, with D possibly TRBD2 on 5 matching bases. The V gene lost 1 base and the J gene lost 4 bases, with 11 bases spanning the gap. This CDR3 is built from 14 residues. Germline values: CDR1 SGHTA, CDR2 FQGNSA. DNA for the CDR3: TGTGCCAGCAGCTTAGTTGGACTCCTATACGAGCAGTACTTC. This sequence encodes CASSLVGLLYEQYF.

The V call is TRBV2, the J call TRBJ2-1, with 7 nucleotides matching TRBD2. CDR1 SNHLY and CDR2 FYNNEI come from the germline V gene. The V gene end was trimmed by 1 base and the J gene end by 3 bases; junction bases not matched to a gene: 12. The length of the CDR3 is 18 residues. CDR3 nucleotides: TGTGCCAGCAGTGAAGACGGGAGGCCCCATATTAACTACAATGAGCAGTTCTTC. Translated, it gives CASSEDGRPHINYNEQFF.

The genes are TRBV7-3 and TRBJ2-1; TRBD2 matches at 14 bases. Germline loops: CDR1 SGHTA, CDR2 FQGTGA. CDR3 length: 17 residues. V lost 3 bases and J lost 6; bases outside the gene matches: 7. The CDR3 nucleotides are TGTGCCAGCAGCTTCCAGGGACTAGCGGGAGCCGGCAATGAGCAGTTCTTC. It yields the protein CASSFQGLAGAGNEQFF.

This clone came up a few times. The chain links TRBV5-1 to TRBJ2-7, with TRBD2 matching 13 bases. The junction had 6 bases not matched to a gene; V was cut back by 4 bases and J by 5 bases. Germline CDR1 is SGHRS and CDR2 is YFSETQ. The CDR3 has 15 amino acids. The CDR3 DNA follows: TGCGCCAGCAGCGCTACTAGCGGGAGGGCCCACGAGCAGTACTTC. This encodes CASSATSGRAHEQYF.

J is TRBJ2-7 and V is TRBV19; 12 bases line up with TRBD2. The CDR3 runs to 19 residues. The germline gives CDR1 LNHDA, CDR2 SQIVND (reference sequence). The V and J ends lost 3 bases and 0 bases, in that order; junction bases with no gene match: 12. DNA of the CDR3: TGTGCCAGTAGTATGGCCCCGCGACTAGCGGGAGCCTTCTCCTACGAGCAGTACTTC. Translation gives CASSMAPRLAGAFSYEQYF. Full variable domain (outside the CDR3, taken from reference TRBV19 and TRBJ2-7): DGGITQSPKYLFRKEGQNVTLSCEQNLNHDAMYWYRQDPGQGLRLIYYSQIVNDFQKGDIAEGYSVSREKKESFPLTVTSAQKNPTAFYLCASSMAPRLAGAFSYEQYFGPGTRLTVT.

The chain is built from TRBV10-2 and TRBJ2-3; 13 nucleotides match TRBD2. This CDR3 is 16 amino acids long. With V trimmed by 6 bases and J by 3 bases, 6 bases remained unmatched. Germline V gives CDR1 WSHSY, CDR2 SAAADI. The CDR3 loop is CASSYRTSGSTDTQYF. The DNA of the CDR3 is TGCGCCAGCAGCTACCGGACTAGCGGGAGTACAGATACGCAGTATTTT.

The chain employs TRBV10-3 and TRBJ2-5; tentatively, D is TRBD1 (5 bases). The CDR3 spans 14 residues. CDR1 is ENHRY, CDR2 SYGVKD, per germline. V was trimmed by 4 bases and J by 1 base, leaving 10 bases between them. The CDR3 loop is CAISAGLSQETQYF. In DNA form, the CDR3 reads TGTGCCATCAGTGCAGGGCTGTCCCAAGAGACCCAGTACTTC.

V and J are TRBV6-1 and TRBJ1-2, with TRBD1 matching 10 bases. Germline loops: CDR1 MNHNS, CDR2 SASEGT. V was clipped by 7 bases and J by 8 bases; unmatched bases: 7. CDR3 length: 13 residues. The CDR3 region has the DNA TGTGCCAGCAACGACAGGGGGCGGAGGGGCTACACCTTC. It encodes CASNDRGRRGYTF.

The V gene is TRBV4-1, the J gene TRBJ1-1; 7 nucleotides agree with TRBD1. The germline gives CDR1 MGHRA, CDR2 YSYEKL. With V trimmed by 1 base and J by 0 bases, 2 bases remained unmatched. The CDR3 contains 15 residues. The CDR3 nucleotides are TGCGCCAGCAGCCAAGCAGGGGGGATGAACACTGAAGCTTTCTTT. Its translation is CASSQAGGMNTEAFF.